The clone carrying this T cell receptor (beta chain) was recorded a few times. Antigen unknown. The CDR3 has 13 residues. V lost 2 bases and J 6 bases, leaving 10 bases between the germline ends. This sample is drawn from a study of T cells after yellow fever vaccination. Each CDR3 protein gets one entry after TCRdb re-called the 5' RACE reads with MiXCR. This sample has more than 350,000 distinct CDR3 sequences, with more than 9% found just once. General observations from the study: Reappearance after the booster was seen for most primary-vaccination clones, at roughly 96% CD4 and around 90% CD8.

This TCR derives from a young man who received the YFV17D yellow fever vaccine. The V gene is TRBV12-3 or TRBV12-4, the J gene TRBJ1-1; the D gene is possibly TRBD1 (5 bases). Specimen: PBMCs, collected on the day of the first yellow fever vaccination. CDR3 in amino acids: CASSLNFRAEAFF. For the CDR3, the DNA is TGTGCCAGCAGTTTAAATTTCAGGGCTGAAGCTTTCTTT.